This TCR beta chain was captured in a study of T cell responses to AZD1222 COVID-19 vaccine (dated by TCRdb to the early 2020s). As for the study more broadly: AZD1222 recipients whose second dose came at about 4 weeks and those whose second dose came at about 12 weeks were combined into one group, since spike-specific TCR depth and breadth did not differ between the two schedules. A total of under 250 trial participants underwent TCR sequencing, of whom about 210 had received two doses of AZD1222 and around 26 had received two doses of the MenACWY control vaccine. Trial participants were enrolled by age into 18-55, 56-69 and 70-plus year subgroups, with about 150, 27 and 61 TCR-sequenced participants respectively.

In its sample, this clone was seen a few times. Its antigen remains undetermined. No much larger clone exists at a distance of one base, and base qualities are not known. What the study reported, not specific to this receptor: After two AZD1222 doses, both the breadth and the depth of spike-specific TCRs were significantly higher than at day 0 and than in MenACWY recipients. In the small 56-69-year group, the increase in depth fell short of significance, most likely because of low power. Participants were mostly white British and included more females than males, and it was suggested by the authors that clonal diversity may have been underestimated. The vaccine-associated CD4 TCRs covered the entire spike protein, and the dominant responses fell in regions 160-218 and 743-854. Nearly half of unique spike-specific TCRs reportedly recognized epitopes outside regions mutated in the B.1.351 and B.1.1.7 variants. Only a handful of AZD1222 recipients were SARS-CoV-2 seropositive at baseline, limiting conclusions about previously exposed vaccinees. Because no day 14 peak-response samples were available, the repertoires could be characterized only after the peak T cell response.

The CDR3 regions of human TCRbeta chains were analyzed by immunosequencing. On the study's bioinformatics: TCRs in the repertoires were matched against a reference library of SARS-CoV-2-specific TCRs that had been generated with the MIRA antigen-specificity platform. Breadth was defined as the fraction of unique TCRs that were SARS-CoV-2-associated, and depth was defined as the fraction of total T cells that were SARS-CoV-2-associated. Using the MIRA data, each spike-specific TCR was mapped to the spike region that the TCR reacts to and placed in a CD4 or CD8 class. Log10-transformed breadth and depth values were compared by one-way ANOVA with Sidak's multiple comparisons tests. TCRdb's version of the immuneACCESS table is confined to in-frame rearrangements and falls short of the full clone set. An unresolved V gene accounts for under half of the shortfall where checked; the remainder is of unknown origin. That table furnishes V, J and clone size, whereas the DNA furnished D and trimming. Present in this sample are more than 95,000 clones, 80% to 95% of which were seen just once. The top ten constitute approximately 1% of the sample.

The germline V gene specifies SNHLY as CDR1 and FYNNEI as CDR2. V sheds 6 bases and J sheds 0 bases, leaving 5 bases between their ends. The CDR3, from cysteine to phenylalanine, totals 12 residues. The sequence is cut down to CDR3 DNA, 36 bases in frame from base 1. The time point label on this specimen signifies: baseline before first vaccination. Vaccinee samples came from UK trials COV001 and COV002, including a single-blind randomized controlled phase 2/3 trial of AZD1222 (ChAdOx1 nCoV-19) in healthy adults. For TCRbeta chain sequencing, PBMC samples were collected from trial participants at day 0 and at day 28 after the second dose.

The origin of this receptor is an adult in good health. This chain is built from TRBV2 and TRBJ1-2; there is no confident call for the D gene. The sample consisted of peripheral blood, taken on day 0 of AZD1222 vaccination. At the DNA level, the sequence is TGTGCCAGCAGACTGCCTAACTATGGCTACACCTTC. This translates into CASRLPNYGYTF. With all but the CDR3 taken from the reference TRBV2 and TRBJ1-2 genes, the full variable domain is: EPEVTQTPSHQVTQMGQEVILRCVPISNHLYFYWYRQILGQKVEFLVSFYNNEISEKSEIFDDQFSVERPDGSNFTLKIRSTKLEDSAMYFCASRLPNYGYTFGSGTRLTVV.